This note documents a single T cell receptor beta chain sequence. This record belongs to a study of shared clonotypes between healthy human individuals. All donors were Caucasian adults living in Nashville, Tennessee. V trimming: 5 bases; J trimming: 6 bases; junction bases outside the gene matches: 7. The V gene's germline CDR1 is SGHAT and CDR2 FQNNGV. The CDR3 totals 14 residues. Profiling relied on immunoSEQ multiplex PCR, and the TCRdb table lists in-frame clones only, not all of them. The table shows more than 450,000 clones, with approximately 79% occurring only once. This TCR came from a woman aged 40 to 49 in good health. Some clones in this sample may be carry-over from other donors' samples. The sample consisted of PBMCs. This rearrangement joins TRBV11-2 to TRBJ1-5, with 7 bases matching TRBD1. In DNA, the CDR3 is TGTGCCAGCAGCCAAGACAGGGTCGGTCAGCCCCAGCATTTT. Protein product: CASSQDRVGQPQHF.